The clone carrying this TCR beta chain showed up just a few times. Patients of the Seattle cohort, enrolled during active infection, were followed longitudinally. Trimming left V 6 bases short and J 5 bases short, with 14 bases between. In germline, CDR1 is SGHKS, CDR2 YYEKEE (reference sequence). The CDR3 runs 13 residues. The data belong to a study of blood T cell repertoires in COVID-19. Study summary: COVID-19 samples, acute and convalescent, were from the United States, Italy and Spain.

Assay: immunoSEQ multiplex PCR; the TCRdb copy retains only in-frame clones and omits some. Of around 220,000 clones listed, approximately 84% were seen once; the top ten hold approximately 8%. The receptor was isolated from a woman aged 80 or over with COVID-19, enrolled during active disease. The source material was peripheral blood. V gene TRBV5-5 combines with J gene TRBJ2-5; D not certain. The CDR3 region is CASTPVSPETQYF. DNA of the CDR3: TGTGCCAGCACCCCGGTCTCCCCCGAGACCCAGTACTTC.